This entry is about one T cell receptor (beta chain). Authors' processing steps: Amplification of reference gene primers provided the estimated nucleated cell counts. This table comes from immunoSEQ multiplex PCR, and its TCRdb copy is limited to in-frame clones, with some not included. That table gives V, J and clone size, and the DNA gave D and trimming. This sample yields roughly 180,000 clones, of which 81% are seen a single time; 10% to 15% belongs to the top ten. In Seattle, patients joined the study during active infection and were tracked longitudinally. This entry is derived from a study of blood T cell repertoires in COVID-19. Whole-study context: T cells, B-cell-depleted T cells, or PBMCs provided the cDNA or gDNA that served as material.

The CDR3 totals 20 residues. CDR1 and CDR2 (germline): LGHNA, YNFKEQ. V lost 0 bases and J lost 4, with 27 bases in between. This chain uses TRBV4-2 with TRBJ1-2, with a weak D call TRBD1 (5 bases). Sequencing used peripheral blood. The receptor was derived from an elderly woman with COVID-19, enrolled during active disease. The CDR3, as DNA: TGTGCCAGCAGCCAAGATCTGTCGGCCTCATGGGGCACAAAAATCTATGGCTACACCTTC. It yields the protein CASSQDLSASWGTKIYGYTF.